Below are 13 T cell receptor beta chains sequenced from a single sample in a study of control samples from healthy donors and cancer patients. TCRdb's table, derived via immunoSEQ multiplex PCR, lists solely in-frame clones and lacks some. The repertoire holds 180,000 or so clones, with roughly 91% as singletons. The specimen sequenced was blood. These receptor sequences come from a woman aged 30 to 39 in good health.

This rearrangement joins TRBV7-2 to TRBJ2-5; tentatively, D is TRBD1 (6 bases). Germline V gives CDR1 SGHTA, CDR2 FQGNSA. V lost 4 bases to trimming and J lost 1 base, with 10 bases between them. The CDR3 loop spans 14 amino acids. The CDR3 DNA reads TGTGCCAGCAGCTCCCAGGGGTTCCAAGAGACCCAGTACTTC. The encoded protein is CASSSQGFQETQYF. Full variable domain (rest looked up from reference TRBV7-2 and TRBJ2-5): GAGVSQSPSNKVTEKGKDVELRCDPISGHTALYWYRQSLGQGLEFLIYFQGNSAPDKSGLPSDRFSAERTGGSVSTLTIQRTQQEDSAVYLCASSSQGFQETQYFGPGTRLLVL.

The chain couples TRBV19 to TRBJ1-2; D is unclear. The ends were cut back, 1 base at V and 4 bases at J, with 7 bases in the middle. Germline-derived CDR1 and CDR2 are LNHDA and SQIVND (reference sequence). The CDR3 length is 13 residues. The CDR3, as DNA: TGTGCCAGTAGTATAGCTCAGTTCTATGGCTACACCTTC. Residues: CASSIAQFYGYTF. Supplemented by reference TRBV19 and TRBJ1-2, the full variable domain reads DGGITQSPKYLFRKEGQNVTLSCEQNLNHDAMYWYRQDPGQGLRLIYYSQIVNDFQKGDIAEGYSVSREKKESFPLTVTSAQKNPTAFYLCASSIAQFYGYTFGSGTRLTVV.

The chain couples TRBV19 to TRBJ1-4; D uncertain. Per germline, CDR1 LNHDA and CDR2 SQIVND (reference sequence). V gave up 0 bases and J gave up 0 bases, with 11 bases separating them. The CDR3 contains 17 residues. The CDR3 sequence: CASSIDRNRATNEKLFF. The CDR3 nucleotides read TGTGCCAGTAGTATAGATCGGAATCGTGCAACTAATGAAAAACTGTTTTTT. The full variable domain, with the rest looked up from reference TRBV19 and TRBJ1-4, is DGGITQSPKYLFRKEGQNVTLSCEQNLNHDAMYWYRQDPGQGLRLIYYSQIVNDFQKGDIAEGYSVSREKKESFPLTVTSAQKNPTAFYLCASSIDRNRATNEKLFFGSGTQLSVL.

The CDR3 nucleotides are TGTGCCAGCTCACGTAGTAATGAAAAACTGTTTTTT. This codes for CASSRSNEKLFF. This chain uses TRBV18 with TRBJ1-4; D unclear. CDR3 length: 12 residues. CDR1 is KGHSH and CDR2 is LQKENI in the germline V gene. With 4 bases removed from V and 4 bases from J, the gap between germline ends came to 4 bases.

The rearrangement uses TRBV7-3 and TRBJ2-7, with 9 bases matching TRBD1. V gave up 5 bases and J gave up 1 base; unmatched junction bases: 3. The germline gives CDR1 SGHTA, CDR2 FQGTGA. This CDR3 has 14 amino acids. In DNA, the CDR3 is TGTGCCAGCAGCCCCGGGACAGGGTCCTACGAGCAGTACTTC. The encoded protein is CASSPGTGSYEQYF.

The chain has TRBV20-1 and TRBJ1-2; no clear D. The CDR3 is made up of 13 amino acids. V dropped 3 bases and J dropped 4 bases, with 12 bases sitting between them. Germline CDR1 reads DFQATT; CDR2 reads SNEGSKA (reference sequence). The CDR3 bases are TGCAGTGCTAGTAAAGTTGGCGTCTATGGCTACACCTTC. Translating it yields CSASKVGVYGYTF.

The rearrangement joins TRBV19 to TRBJ1-3, with 8 bases matching TRBD1. V shed 7 bases, J shed 0 bases, and the junction held 5 bases outside the gene matches. CDR1 is LNHDA, CDR2 SQIVND, per germline (reference sequence). This CDR3 spans 15 amino acids. As DNA, the CDR3 is TGTGCCAGTAAGACAGGGGACGTCTCTGGAAACACCATATATTTT. It translates to CASKTGDVSGNTIYF.

In this sample, this clone turned up once. CDR3 DNA: TGTGCCAGCAGCCTTGGGGACAGGCTCTACACCTTC. Translated: CASSLGDRLYTF. This sequence joins TRBV3-1 (or the pseudogene TRBV3-2) and TRBJ1-2; 8 bases are shared with TRBD1. Germline V gene lookup returns CDR1 LGHDT and CDR2 YNNKEL (reference sequence). The length of the CDR3 is 12 residues. The junction had 5 bases not matched to a gene; V was cut back by 4 bases and J by 10 bases.

CDR3 sequence (DNA): TGTGCCAGCAGTGGGGAGATGAACACCGGGGAGCTGTTTTTT. Translation gives CASSGEMNTGELFF. The chain is built from TRBV2 and TRBJ2-2, with a possible D match to TRBD2 (5 bases). This CDR3 is 14 amino acids long. V dropped 4 bases and J dropped 1 base, with 7 bases sitting between them. Looked up from germline, CDR1 is SNHLY and CDR2 is FYNNEI.

This chain joins TRBV5-4 and TRBJ2-7; possible D gene TRBD1, 5 bases. Germline V gene sequence: CDR1 SGHNT, CDR2 YYREEE (reference sequence). The CDR3 consists of 14 residues. V lost 2 bases and J 5 bases, leaving 14 bases between the germline ends. This CDR3 is CASSFQRGGHEQYF. The CDR3 DNA is TGTGCCAGCAGCTTCCAAAGGGGCGGCCACGAGCAGTACTTC.

V gene TRBV6-5 combines with J gene TRBJ1-2; 7 nucleotides line up with TRBD1. Germline loops: CDR1 MNHEY, CDR2 SVGAGI. CDR3 length: 12 amino acids. With V trimmed by 5 bases and J by 5 bases, 2 bases remained unmatched. The CDR3: CASSPTGYGYTF. DNA for the CDR3: TGTGCCAGCAGTCCGACAGGGTATGGCTACACCTTC.

This clone was observed a single time. The rearrangement links TRBV6-4 to TRBJ1-1; 9 bases align to TRBD1. Germline CDR1 MRHNA, CDR2 SNTAGT. The CDR3 covers 15 residues. Trimming removed 4 bases from V and 2 bases from J; junction bases left unmatched: 5. CDR3: CASSATTGGNTEAFF. The DNA of the CDR3 is TGTGCCAGCAGTGCGACGACAGGGGGAAACACTGAAGCTTTCTTT.

This clone was seen once. The chain employs TRBV27 and TRBJ1-1; 8 bases fit TRBD1. The CDR3 runs to 14 residues. The germline CDR1 and CDR2 sequences are MNHEY and SMNVEV (reference sequence). V lost 4 bases to trimming and J lost 5 bases; unmatched junction nucleotides: 6. CDR3 protein: CASSYTQGATEAFF. CDR3 nucleotides: TGTGCCAGCAGTTACACCCAGGGGGCGACTGAAGCTTTCTTT.